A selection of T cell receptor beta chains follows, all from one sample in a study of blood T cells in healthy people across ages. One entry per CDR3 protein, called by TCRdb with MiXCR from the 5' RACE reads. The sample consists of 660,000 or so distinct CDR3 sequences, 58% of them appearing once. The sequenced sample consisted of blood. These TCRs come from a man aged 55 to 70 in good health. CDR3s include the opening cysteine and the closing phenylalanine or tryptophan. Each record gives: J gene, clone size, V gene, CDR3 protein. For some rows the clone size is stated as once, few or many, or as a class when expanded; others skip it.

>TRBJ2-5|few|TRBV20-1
CSGALYQETQYF
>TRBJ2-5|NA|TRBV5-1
CASSLEGQLLGTQYF
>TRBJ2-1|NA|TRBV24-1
CATSDLGGDRVSCEQFF
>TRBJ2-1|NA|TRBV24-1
CATRNGFSGSDYGEQFF
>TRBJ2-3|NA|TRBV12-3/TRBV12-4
CASSSGLYTDTQYF
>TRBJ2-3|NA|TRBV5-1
CASSPGQGEDTQYF
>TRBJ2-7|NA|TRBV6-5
CASSYSTVGGYEQYF
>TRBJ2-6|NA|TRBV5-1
CASSRGQQGANVLTF
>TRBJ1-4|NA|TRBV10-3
CASSRGQGGSEKLFF
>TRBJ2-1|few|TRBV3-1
CASSPSGGGFREQFF
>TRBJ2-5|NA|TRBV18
CASSPPGDQETQYF
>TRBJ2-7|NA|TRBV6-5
CASSLGGMTYEQYF
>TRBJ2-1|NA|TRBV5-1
CASSSGTVSVNEQFF
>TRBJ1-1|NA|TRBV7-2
CASSLAGYSEAFF
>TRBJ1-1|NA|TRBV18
CASSPSAYAPEAFF
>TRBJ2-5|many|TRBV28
CASSPDRVWGGETQYF
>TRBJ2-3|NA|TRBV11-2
CASSSLSLDTQYF
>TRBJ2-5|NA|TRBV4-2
CASSQGVSETQYF
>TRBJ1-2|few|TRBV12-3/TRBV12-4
CASSLAGGRAYGYTF
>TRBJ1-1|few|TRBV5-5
CASSLRDRNTEAFF
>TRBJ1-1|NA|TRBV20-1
CSASRQGTTEAFF
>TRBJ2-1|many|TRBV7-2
CASSLAGGNEQFF
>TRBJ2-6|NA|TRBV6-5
CASSPRGTGANVLTF
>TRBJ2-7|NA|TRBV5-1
CASGQDSSYEQYF
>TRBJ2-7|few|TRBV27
CASSTHRGPYEQYF